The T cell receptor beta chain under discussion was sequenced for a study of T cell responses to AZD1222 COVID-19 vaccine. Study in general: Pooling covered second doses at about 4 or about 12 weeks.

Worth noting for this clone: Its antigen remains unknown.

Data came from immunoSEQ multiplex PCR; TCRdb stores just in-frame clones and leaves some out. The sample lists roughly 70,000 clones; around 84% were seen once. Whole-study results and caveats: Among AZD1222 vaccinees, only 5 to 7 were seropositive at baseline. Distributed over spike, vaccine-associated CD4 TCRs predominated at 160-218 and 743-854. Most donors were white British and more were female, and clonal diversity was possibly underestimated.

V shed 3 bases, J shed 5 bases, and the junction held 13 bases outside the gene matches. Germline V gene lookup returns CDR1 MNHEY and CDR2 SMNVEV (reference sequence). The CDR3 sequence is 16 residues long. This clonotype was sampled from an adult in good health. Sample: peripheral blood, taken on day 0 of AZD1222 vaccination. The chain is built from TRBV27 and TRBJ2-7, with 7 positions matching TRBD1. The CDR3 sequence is CASSFFSPGGSHEQYF. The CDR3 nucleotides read TGTGCCAGCAGTTTTTTTTCGCCAGGGGGTAGTCACGAGCAGTACTTC.